The table lists the clone carrying this T cell receptor beta chain with a few counts. Antigen unknown. These data are taken from a study of cytomegalovirus exposure and HLA in healthy donors. Study observations and caveats: Highly shared sequence variants in one cluster were likely a sequencing artifact.

The V end lost 5 bases, the J end lost 3 bases, and 17 bases lay between the germline ends. The CDR3 is 15 residues long. Germline V lookup: CDR1 MDHEN, CDR2 SYDVKM. Primers: 60 Vbeta forward and 13 Jbeta reverse. The assay was immunoSEQ multiplex PCR, and TCRdb's table has in-frame clones only and misses some. The sample lists roughly 190,000 clones, over 75% seen once, with 2.5% to 3.5% in the top ten. The rearrangement links TRBV28 to TRBJ2-7; TRBD2 might be the D (6 bases). This receptor was identified in a female donor in good health and CMV-seronegative. Material: PBMCs. The CDR3 bases are TGTGCCAGCAGTCCCCCGGGAGTGACCGACTACGAGCAGTACTTC. Residues: CASSPPGVTDYEQYF.